This entry describes one T cell receptor beta chain. Antigen specificity is unknown. Profiled with immunoSEQ multiplex PCR; TCRdb holds only in-frame clones, not every one. The table shows about 68,000 clones, with under 90% occurring only once. This entry is derived from a study of OX40 agonist ivuxolimab in advanced cancers. CDR1 and CDR2 (germline): SGHTA, FQGNSA. Trimming removed 1 base from V and 7 bases from J, with 13 bases in between. The CDR3 is 15 residues long. Study-level points and caveats: Specificity for antigen went undetermined in the expanded peripheral T cells. Nonresponders, in some cases, also had low normalized T-cell clonal expansion. Expanded clones belonging to CD8+ T cells outnumbered, on average, those of CD4+.

Blood samples were obtained at baseline, cycle 4 day 1, and cycle 7 day 1. This receptor was identified in an adult with an advanced solid tumor such as melanoma, head and neck, liver or kidney cancer. V gene TRBV7-2 combines with J gene TRBJ1-4; tentatively, D is TRBD1 (5 bases). This material consisted of CD4+ or CD8+ T cells sorted from blood, taken in a trial of the OX40 agonist ivuxolimab. The CDR3 DNA reads TGTGCCAGCAGCTTAGTTGGGGGGGGTCGTGAAAAACTGTTTTTT. It codes for CASSLVGGGREKLFF.